This passage covers 5 T cell receptor beta chains from one sample sequenced in a study of T cells in localized non-small cell lung cancer. Some clones are missing from TCRdb's copy, which holds only in-frame ones; the method was immunoSEQ multiplex PCR. The sample carries 31,000 or so clones, roughly 91% recorded once. The source material was peripheral blood, sampled before any cancer treatment. The receptors originated from a female donor over 55 with stage I lung adenocarcinoma.

This clone is a singleton in its sample. The genes are TRBV14 and TRBJ2-1, with D maybe TRBD2 (6 bases). CDR3 length: 17 residues. CDR1 and CDR2 from the germline V gene are SGHDN and FVKESK. Trimming removed 0 bases from V and 0 bases from J, with 12 bases in between. The CDR3 coding sequence is TGTGCCAGCAGCCAAGATCAGGGACTCAGCTCCTACAATGAGCAGTTCTTC. This encodes CASSQDQGLSSYNEQFF. The whole variable domain, filled in from reference TRBV14 and TRBJ2-1, reads EAGVTQFPSHSVIEKGQTVTLRCDPISGHDNLYWYRRVMGKEIKFLLHFVKESKQDESGMPNNRFLAERTGGTYSTLKVQPAELEDSGVYFCASSQDQGLSSYNEQFFGPGTRLTVL.

The V and J genes are TRBV28 and TRBJ2-7; D assignment may be TRBD1 or TRBD2 (6 bases each). Germline values: CDR1 MDHEN, CDR2 SYDVKM. The CDR3 is 14 residues long. Trimming stripped 2 bases from V and 6 bases from J, with 14 bases between. This CDR3 is CASSLRGPTLEQYF. The CDR3 DNA sequence: TGTGCCAGCAGTTTACGGGGGCCCACTCTCGAGCAGTACTTC. Variable domain in full (rest from reference TRBV28 and TRBJ2-7): DVKVTQSSRYLVKRTGEKVFLECVQDMDHENMFWYRQDPGLGLRLIYFSYDVKMKEKGDIPEGYSVSREKKERFSLILESASTNQTSMYLCASSLRGPTLEQYFGPGTRLTVT.

This chain uses TRBV29-1 with TRBJ2-4, with TRBD2 identical over 9 bases. Trimming took 7 bases from V and 0 from J; bases not matched to a gene: 4. The germline V gene encodes CDR1 SQVTM and CDR2 ANQGSEA. This CDR3 is 14 amino acids long. CDR3 region: CSAQTSGAKNIQYF. The CDR3 DNA sequence: TGCAGCGCCCAGACTAGCGGAGCCAAAAACATTCAGTACTTC.

The chain employs TRBV25-1 and TRBJ2-2, with 7 bases lining up with TRBD2. The CDR3 covers 13 residues. V trimming: 4 bases; J trimming: 8 bases; junction bases outside the gene matches: 4. CDR1 is MGHDK and CDR2 is SYGVNS in the germline V gene. CDR3 amino acids: CASSGTSVGELFF. CDR3 in DNA: TGTGCCAGCAGTGGGACTAGTGTTGGGGAGCTGTTTTTT.

This chain connects TRBV6-5 to TRBJ2-7; TRBD1 matches 12 bases. CDR1 is MNHEY, CDR2 SVGAGI, per germline. This CDR3 has 15 residues. V dropped 4 bases and J dropped 7; count of bases not matched to a gene: 8. The CDR3 nucleotides are TGTGCCAGCAGTTGGGACAGGGGGCGTTTAGGAGAGCAGTACTTC. It codes for CASSWDRGRLGEQYF.